This T cell receptor beta chain stems from a study of CD8 T cells in Susac syndrome. CD8+ and CD4+ T cells taken from blood had their TCR beta sequenced. The multiple sclerosis control cohort comprised treatment-naive individuals presenting with stable or active relapsing-remitting disease. TEMRA cells were FACS-enriched, with CD8+ and CD4+ T cells isolated negatively. Random hexamers were used to reverse transcribe an amount of about 0.45 to 1 ug RNA. The method of amplification for TCR beta CDR3 was immunoSEQ multiplex PCR, covering 54 Vbeta and 13 Jbeta. TCRdb processed the immunoSEQ multiplex PCR reads anew with MiXCR; each CDR3 protein has one entry. This sample has 250,000 to 350,000 distinct CDR3 sequences, with 92% found just once. Deletions cut 0 bases from V and 5 bases from J, with 15 bases between. The CDR3 consists of 16 residues. CDR1 SGDLS and CDR2 YYNGEE come from the germline V gene.

Sequencing input: CD4+ T cells from PBMCs. The V and J genes are TRBV9 and TRBJ2-1, with D possibly TRBD2 on 7 matching bases. This clonotype was sampled from a human donor with multiple sclerosis. CDR3 DNA sequence: TGTGCCAGCAGCGTAGGAGGATCGGGGGGCCACAATGAGCAGTTCTTC. Protein sequence: CASSVGGSGGHNEQFF.